The 22 T cell receptor beta chains reported below all come from one sample, sequenced in a study of CD8+CD57+ T cells in acquired aplastic anemia. The use of genomic DNA as template underpinned the TCR beta VDJ and CDR3 profiling. TCRdb independently ran MiXCR on the reads; one entry per CDR3 protein. The sample lists some 220,000 distinct CDR3 sequences, almost 35% seen once, with 1.1% in the top ten. Sequenced sample: sorted CD4+, CD8+, or CD8+CD57+ T cells (not recorded which) from PBMCs. These receptors were collected from a human donor in good health, serving as a control.

This clonotype was detected ten times or more. V and J are TRBV2 and TRBJ2-3; D is unclear. V gave up 7 bases and J gave up 2 bases, with 13 bases separating them. The CDR3 loop spans 14 amino acids. CDR1 and CDR2 from the germline V gene are SNHLY and FYNNEI. CDR3 amino acids: CASTRSGTTDTQYF. The DNA of the CDR3 is TGTGCCAGCACGAGATCGGGCACCACAGATACGCAGTATTTT.

A few counts support this clonotype. This chain joins TRBV11-1 and TRBJ1-4; D is unresolved. Trimming cost V 0 bases and J 0 bases, with 8 bases left between them. The germline gives CDR1 SGHAT, CDR2 FQDESV (reference sequence). This CDR3 spans 16 amino acids. CDR3 in amino acids: CASSLAMGATNEKLFF. As DNA, the CDR3 is TGTGCCAGCAGCTTAGCGATGGGTGCAACTAATGAAAAACTGTTTTTT.

This clonotype was counted ten times or more. The chain couples TRBV9 to TRBJ1-6; D not certain. The V end lost 0 bases, the J end lost 3 bases, and 7 bases lay between the germline ends. The germline CDR1 and CDR2 sequences are SGDLS and YYNGEE. This CDR3 spans 15 amino acids. CDR3 coding DNA: TGTGCCAGCAGCGTAGAGGGTCGCTATAATTCACCCCTCCACTTT. Translation gives CASSVEGRYNSPLHF.

V gene TRBV7-9 combines with J gene TRBJ2-5; the D is unclear. V was clipped by 5 bases and J by 7 bases, with 11 bases between them. Per germline, CDR1 SEHNR and CDR2 FQNEAQ (reference sequence). The CDR3 covers 12 residues. CDR3 bases: TGTGCCAGCAGCCCTACTGTTGCGACCCAGTACTTC. The encoded protein is CASSPTVATQYF.

This clonotype appeared many times. CDR3 in amino acids: CSAVNTEAFF. DNA for the CDR3: TGCAGTGCAGTGAACACTGAAGCTTTCTTT. The rearrangement uses TRBV20-1 and TRBJ1-1; D is ambiguous. V was pared by 6 bases and J by 0 bases, with 2 bases between. The CDR3 is made up of 10 amino acids. Germline V gives CDR1 DFQATT, CDR2 SNEGSKA (reference sequence).

This clonotype was counted ten times or more. The chain is built from TRBV7-9 and TRBJ2-1, with unresolved D. CDR3 length: 10 residues. Germline CDR1 SEHNR, CDR2 FQNEAQ (reference sequence). With 8 bases removed from V and 10 bases from J, the gap between germline ends came to 9 bases. In nucleotides, the CDR3 is TGTGCCAGCTTCCCGAGGGAGCAGTTCTTC. Its protein product is CASFPREQFF.

In DNA form, the CDR3 reads TGTGCCAGCAGTGCTAGGCTGGATACCGGGGGCTACACTGAAGCTTTCTTT. It specifies CASSARLDTGGYTEAFF. J is TRBJ1-1 and V is TRBV2; a possible D gene is TRBD1 (6 bases). CDR3 length equals 17 residues. The germline V gene has CDR1 SNHLY and CDR2 FYNNEI. V shed 4 bases and J shed 3 bases, with 21 bases lying between them.

The V call is TRBV4-1, the J call TRBJ2-7; D tentatively fits TRBD1 or TRBD2 (5 bases each). V was pared by 4 bases and J by 3 bases, with 25 bases between. The CDR3 is 18 residues long. From germline, CDR1 is MGHRA and CDR2 YSYEKL. CDR3 nucleotides: TGCGCCAGCAGCCGGGCAAACCGGGACCCCCAGAGATTCTACGAGCAGTACTTC. As protein: CASSRANRDPQRFYEQYF.

The J gene is TRBJ1-1, the V gene TRBV12-3 or TRBV12-4; TRBD1 agrees at 7 bases. V lost 5 bases, J lost 5 bases, and 11 bases stayed unmatched. The CDR3 totals 15 residues. Here the CDR3 DNA reads TGTGCCAGCAGTCTCGGACAAGGGGGCCTTACTGAAGCTTTCTTT. The encoded protein is CASSLGQGGLTEAFF.

The table lists this clonotype with many counts. The genes are TRBV20-1 and TRBJ2-3, with 10 nucleotides matching TRBD2. Germline CDR1 and CDR2: DFQATT and SNEGSKA (reference sequence). This CDR3 has 12 residues. With V trimmed by 7 bases and J by 4 bases, 2 bases remained unmatched. CDR3 loop: CSGLAGADTQYF. CDR3 in DNA: TGCAGTGGACTAGCGGGCGCAGATACGCAGTATTTT.

This sequence joins TRBV12-3 or TRBV12-4 and TRBJ2-3, with 13 bases lining up with TRBD2. The CDR3 loop spans 14 amino acids. V dropped 6 bases and J dropped 7; count of bases not matched to a gene: 4. In nucleotides, the CDR3 is TGTGCCAGCAGACGACTAGCGGGGGGATATACGCAGTATTTT. Its protein product is CASRRLAGGYTQYF.

This clonotype was counted many times. The chain combines TRBV20-1 with TRBJ2-7; the D is unclear. CDR3 length: 11 amino acids. Germline V gives CDR1 DFQATT, CDR2 SNEGSKA (reference sequence). Trimming removed 6 bases from V and 6 bases from J, with 12 bases in between. The CDR3 bases are TGCAGTGCCGGCCAACCGGCCGAGCAGTACTTC. Protein: CSAGQPAEQYF.

V gene TRBV10-3 combines with J gene TRBJ2-2; D is perhaps TRBD2 (7 bases). The CDR3 contains 14 residues. Germline-derived CDR1 and CDR2 are ENHRY and SYGVKD. The V and J ends lost 10 bases and 3 bases respectively, with 15 bases between them. DNA for the CDR3: TGTGCCAGCAGCTCGGGGGGCGACACCGGGGAGCTGTTTTTT. This translates into CASSSGGDTGELFF.

This clonotype was observed a few times. The chain employs TRBV20-1 and TRBJ2-3; 7 bases map to TRBD2. With 0 bases clipped from V and 4 bases from J, the junction kept 7 bases outside the gene matches. Per germline, CDR1 DFQATT and CDR2 SNEGSKA (reference sequence). The CDR3 covers 15 residues. CDR3 sequence (DNA): TGCAGTGCTAGAGATCGGGGGAGGGCCCCAGATACGCAGTATTTT. It translates to CSARDRGRAPDTQYF.

This clonotype was picked up many times. The J gene is TRBJ2-5, the V gene TRBV7-2; possibly TRBD2 for D (6 bases). V lost 3 bases, J lost 5 bases, and 13 bases lay in between. CDR1 and CDR2 from the germline V gene are SGHTA and FQGNSA. This CDR3 is built from 14 residues. The CDR3 nucleotides are TGTGCCAGCAGCTTCCCCTTCGGAGGGGAGACCCAGTACTTC. It translates to CASSFPFGGETQYF.

This clonotype showed up many times. The chain uses TRBV20-1 and TRBJ2-6; no clear D gene. Between the trimmed V and J ends, which lost 0 bases and 0 bases, there was a span of 6 bases. The length of the CDR3 is 15 residues. The germline V gene encodes CDR1 DFQATT and CDR2 SNEGSKA (reference sequence). The CDR3: CSARDQSSGANVLTF. The CDR3 DNA is TGCAGTGCTAGAGATCAGAGCTCTGGGGCCAACGTCCTGACTTTC.

This clonotype has ten or more counts. The chain recombines TRBV15 with TRBJ1-4; no clear D. Trimming shortened V by 0 bases and J by 6 bases, and 5 bases separated the two germline ends. The germline V gene has CDR1 LNHNV and CDR2 YYDKDF (reference sequence). The CDR3 runs 13 residues. CDR3 nucleotide sequence: TGTGCCACCAGCAGAGATAGAGATGAAAAACTGTTTTTT. It is translated as CATSRDRDEKLFF.

A note on this clonotype: This CDR3 is missing its conserved last phenylalanine or tryptophan, likely due to a read error. The chain has TRBV6-1 and TRBJ2-7; maybe TRBD2 (5 bases). The germline V gene encodes CDR1 MNHNS and CDR2 SASEGT. The CDR3 loop spans 14 amino acids. The V gene lost 5 bases and the J gene lost 3 bases, with 14 bases spanning the gap. In nucleotides, the CDR3 is TGTGCCAGCAGTATATCCAGGACTGACTACGAGCAGTACCTC. As protein: CASSISRTDYEQYL.

In this sample, this clonotype turned up many times. This rearrangement joins TRBV24-1 to TRBJ2-1, with 8 bases aligning to TRBD1. V shed 7 bases, J shed 9 bases, and the junction held 13 bases outside the gene matches. From germline, CDR1 is KGHDR and CDR2 SFDVKD. This CDR3 is built from 15 residues. The CDR3 loop is CATSRRGQGAPEQFF. The CDR3 nucleotides read TGTGCCACCAGCCGGCGGGGTCAGGGGGCGCCTGAGCAGTTCTTC.

This clonotype was observed a few times. The CDR3 loop reads CASSLGAGGASQPQHF. The CDR3 coding sequence is TGTGCCAGCAGCTTAGGTGCGGGGGGGGCCAGTCAGCCCCAGCATTTT. The gene calls are TRBV5-6 and TRBJ1-5; maybe TRBD1 (6 bases). Germline V gene sequence: CDR1 SGHDT, CDR2 YYEEEE. The V end lost 2 bases, the J end lost 6 bases, and 18 bases lay between the germline ends. The CDR3 is made up of 16 amino acids.

J is TRBJ1-2 and V is TRBV6-1; a possible D gene is TRBD1 (5 bases). This CDR3 is built from 17 residues. V was shortened by 5 bases and J by 2 bases, with 21 bases between the two germline ends. The germline V gene has CDR1 MNHNS and CDR2 SASEGT. The CDR3 nucleotides read TGTGCCAGCAGTCCATACGGAGGCAGGGACCACAACTATGGCTACACCTTC. It translates to CASSPYGGRDHNYGYTF.

This clonotype was seen only a few times. This sequence joins TRBV12-3 or TRBV12-4 and TRBJ2-2; TRBD2 aligns across 13 bases. Unmatched junction bases numbered 5, after V lost 4 bases and J lost 0 bases. CDR3 size: 18 residues. The CDR3 DNA reads as TGTGCCAGCAGTTCACCGGGACTAGCGGGAACGAACACCGGGGAGCTGTTTTTT. Encoded protein: CASSSPGLAGTNTGELFF.